Listed below are T cell receptor beta chains from one sample, sequenced in a study of T cell repertoires in cytomegalovirus infection. TCRdb re-derived calls from the reads in MiXCR, one entry per CDR3 protein. The sample includes 200,000 or so distinct CDR3 sequences, about 21% seen only once; the top ten take 2.5% to 3%. The sample consisted of PBMCs. These receptors were collected from a human donor in good health (CMV status not recorded). Some clones in this sample may be carry-over from other donors' samples. Each CDR3 is given with its conserved first and last residue. Each record gives: CDR3 length, clone size, D gene, J gene, V gene, CDR3 protein, CDR3 DNA. D genes are given only for firm matches. Clone size appears in some rows only: once, few, many, or a class for an expanded clone.

>14|-|TRBD1|TRBJ1-2|TRBV7-2
CASSSGQGASGYTF
TGTGCCAGCAGCTCGGGACAGGGGGCCTCTGGCTACACCTTC
>16|-|-|TRBJ1-1|TRBV15
CATSRDHGVRNTEAFF
TGTGCCACCAGCAGAGACCACGGTGTCAGGAACACTGAAGCTTTCTTT
>15|-|TRBD1|TRBJ1-4|TRBV7-6
CASSSTDRGWEKLFF
TGTGCCAGCAGCTCAACAGACAGGGGGTGGGAAAAACTGTTTTTT
>13|few|-|TRBJ2-2|TRBV5-6
CASSWGHTGELFF
TGTGCCAGCAGCTGGGGGCACACCGGGGAGCTGTTTTTT
>14|-|-|TRBJ2-5|TRBV20-1
CSALDAGQQETQYF
TGCAGTGCCCTGGATGCGGGACAGCAAGAGACCCAGTACTTC
>14|-|-|TRBJ1-4|TRBV28
CASSPSLGGEKLFF
TGTGCCAGCAGCCCCTCTCTTGGTGGTGAAAAACTGTTTTTT
>14|-|-|TRBJ2-7|TRBV28
CASSSRPVSYEQYF
TGTGCCAGCAGTTCACGACCGGTTTCCTACGAGCAGTACTTC
>12|-|-|TRBJ2-7|TRBV29-1
CSVEKEPYEQYF
TGCAGCGTTGAAAAGGAGCCCTACGAGCAGTACTTC
>15|few|-|TRBJ1-1|TRBV5-6
CASSFFPGQNTEAFF
TGTGCCAGCAGCTTTTTTCCCGGACAGAACACTGAAGCTTTCTTT
>13|-|-|TRBJ1-1|TRBV29-1
CSVAGQSNTEAFF
TGCAGCGTCGCCGGACAGTCGAACACTGAAGCTTTCTTT
>15|-|TRBD1|TRBJ1-1|TRBV12-3/TRBV12-4
CASSPRDRGLTEAFF
TGTGCCAGCAGCCCCCGGGACAGGGGTCTCACTGAAGCTTTCTTT
>13|many|-|TRBJ1-3|TRBV10-2
CASSDGAGGTIYF
TGCGCCAGCAGTGACGGGGCTGGGGGCACCATATATTTT
>17|-|-|TRBJ2-3|TRBV15
CATSRDLNREINQPQYF
TGTGCCACCAGCAGAGATCTAAACCGCGAGATCAATCAGCCCCAGTATTTT
>16|-|TRBD1|TRBJ2-1|TRBV4-1
CASSQATGVGNHEQFF
TGTGCCAGCAGCCAAGCTACAGGGGTGGGTAATCATGAGCAGTTCTTC
>16|many|TRBD1|TRBJ2-7|TRBV7-9
CASSPLTKQGADEQYF
TGTGCCAGCAGTCCTCTCACGAAGCAGGGGGCTGACGAGCAGTACTTC
>15|many|-|TRBJ2-3|TRBV7-2
CASSLAGLSTDTQYF
TGTGCCAGCAGCTTAGCGGGACTGAGCACAGATACGCAGTATTTT
>16|many|TRBD1|TRBJ1-6|TRBV7-2
CASSLLGTGNGSPLHF
TGTGCCAGCAGCTTATTGGGGACAGGGAACGGTTCACCCCTCCACTTT
>15|-|TRBD1|TRBJ2-3|TRBV6-5
CTSTLDRSSTDTQYF
TGTACCAGCACCTTGGACAGGTCTAGCACAGATACGCAGTATTTT
>15|many|-|TRBJ1-5|TRBV19
CASSPDRSSNQPQHF
TGTGCCAGTAGTCCCGACAGGTCTAGCAATCAGCCCCAGCATTTT
>11|-|-|TRBJ1-2|TRBV5-1
CASSLTGGYTF
TGCGCCAGCAGCCTGACAGGAGGCTACACCTTC
>14|few|TRBD1|TRBJ1-2|TRBV5-6
CASSLGTATYGYTF
TGTGCCAGCAGCCTAGGGACAGCGACCTATGGCTACACCTTC
>20|few|TRBD2|TRBJ2-2|TRBV27
CASSLTNPLSGRRSTGELFF
TGTGCCAGCAGCTTAACTAACCCCCTTAGCGGGAGACGGTCCACCGGGGAGCTGTTTTTT
>15|many|-|TRBJ2-5|TRBV7-6
CASSLEGPPKETQYF
TGTGCCAGCAGCTTAGAGGGGCCACCTAAAGAGACCCAGTACTTC
>12|many|-|TRBJ2-7|TRBV29-1
CSVGSSSYEQYF
TGCAGCGTTGGATCGAGCTCCTACGAGCAGTACTTC
>17|-|TRBD1|TRBJ2-1|TRBV28
CASSSLPDRDRYNEQFF
TGTGCCAGCAGTTCCCTGCCAGACAGGGACCGCTACAATGAGCAGTTCTTC
>15|many|-|TRBJ2-1|TRBV7-2
CASSLGDGRYNEQFF
TGTGCCAGCAGCTTAGGGGACGGTCGATACAATGAGCAGTTCTTC
>14|few|-|TRBJ2-3|TRBV27
CASSLLGSTDTQYF
TGTGCCAGCAGTTTATTGGGGAGCACAGATACGCAGTATTTT
>13|-|TRBD1|TRBJ2-7|TRBV2
CATLRQGAGEQYF
TGTGCCACCTTACGACAGGGGGCGGGCGAGCAGTACTTC
>15|many|-|TRBJ2-6|TRBV10-3
CATEGALSGANVLTF
TGTGCCACCGAGGGAGCCCTATCTGGGGCCAACGTCCTGACTTTC
>16|-|-|TRBJ2-3|TRBV7-2
CASSPLQGPIRDTQYF
TGTGCCAGCAGCCCCTTACAGGGCCCCATTAGGGATACGCAGTATTTT
>15|many|-|TRBJ2-5|TRBV14
CASSQRGGGQETQYF
TGTGCCAGCAGCCAGCGTGGGGGAGGCCAAGAGACCCAGTACTTC
>14|-|TRBD1|TRBJ2-1|TRBV6-2/TRBV6-3
CASLRDSSYNEQFF
TGTGCCAGCCTCCGGGACAGCTCCTACAATGAGCAGTTCTTC
>12|few|-|TRBJ1-2|TRBV5-5
CATSGAEAGYTF
TGTGCCACCTCGGGGGCGGAGGCTGGCTACACCTTC
>18|many|-|TRBJ2-7|TRBV7-2
CASSLAPGWLAKTYEQYF
TGTGCCAGCAGCTTAGCGCCCGGTTGGCTAGCTAAGACCTACGAGCAGTACTTC
>13|many|TRBD1|TRBJ2-7|TRBV5-1
CASGDRPLYEQYF
TGCGCCAGCGGGGACAGGCCCCTCTACGAGCAGTACTTC
>14|few|-|TRBJ2-3|TRBV20-1
CSASSGIVSDTQYF
TGCAGTGCTAGTTCCGGGATCGTCTCAGATACGCAGTATTTT
>15|-|TRBD2|TRBJ2-1|TRBV20-1
CSAPKREDLYNEQFF
TGCAGTGCTCCCAAGCGGGAGGATCTCTACAATGAGCAGTTCTTC
>13|few|TRBD1|TRBJ1-5|TRBV12-3/TRBV12-4
CASSGQGGQPQHF
TGTGCCAGCAGTGGACAGGGGGGTCAGCCCCAGCATTTT
>15|many|-|TRBJ1-1|TRBV28
CASSFRGRGNTEAFF
TGTGCCAGCAGTTTCAGGGGACGGGGGAACACTGAAGCTTTCTTT
>13|few|TRBD1|TRBJ1-2|TRBV11-2
CASSRDRGRGYTF
TGTGCCAGCAGCAGGGACAGGGGACGCGGCTACACCTTC
>14|few|-|TRBJ1-2|TRBV7-2
CASSPQTGGGGYTF
TGTGCCAGCAGCCCCCAAACCGGGGGTGGGGGCTACACCTTC
>16|few|-|TRBJ2-6|TRBV19
CASSGTRVAGANVLTF
TGTGCCAGTAGCGGGACGCGAGTTGCTGGGGCCAACGTCCTGACTTTC
>16|many|TRBD1|TRBJ1-6|TRBV7-2
CASSLEVGQNNSPLHF
TGTGCCAGCAGCTTAGAGGTGGGACAGAATAATTCACCCCTCCACTTT
>17|-|TRBD2|TRBJ2-5|TRBV24-1
CATSEPGGLAGQETQYF
TGTGCCACCAGTGAACCAGGGGGACTAGCGGGACAAGAGACCCAGTACTTC
>14|many|TRBD1|TRBJ1-1|TRBV25-1
CASSAGTGSTEAFF
TGTGCCAGCAGCGCCGGGACAGGGTCCACTGAAGCTTTCTTT
>13|-|-|TRBJ2-7|TRBV5-1
CASSFGQRDEQYF
TGCGCCAGCAGCTTTGGACAGAGGGACGAGCAGTACTTC
>15|-|TRBD2|TRBJ2-5|TRBV7-9
CASSFAGTSEETQYF
TGTGCCAGCAGCTTCGCGGGGACTAGCGAGGAGACCCAGTACTTC
>14|few|-|TRBJ1-1|TRBV7-6
CASSLSFGGTEAFF
TGTGCCAGCAGCTTAAGTTTCGGTGGCACTGAAGCTTTCTTT
>15|-|-|TRBJ1-1|TRBV11-1
CASSPRGDTGTEAFF
TGTGCCAGCAGCCCCCGCGGGGACACGGGGACTGAAGCTTTCTTT
>11|-|-|TRBJ2-1|TRBV14
CASSQNNEQFF
TGTGCCAGCAGCCAAAATAATGAGCAGTTCTTC